This entry lists 17 T cell receptor beta chains sequenced from one sample in a study of blood T cell repertoires in COVID-19. Some clones are missing from TCRdb's copy, which holds only in-frame ones; the method was immunoSEQ multiplex PCR. The sample holds some 300,000 clones, under 90% seen once. The sequencing sample was made of PBMCs or T cells enriched from blood (not recorded which). Receptors were obtained from a man aged 25-40 years who had recovered from COVID-19.

The chain has TRBV7-9 and TRBJ1-1; D uncertain. The CDR3 runs 13 residues. Deletions cut 5 bases from V and 7 bases from J, with 14 bases between. Germline V gives CDR1 SEHNR, CDR2 FQNEAQ (reference sequence). The DNA of the CDR3 is TGTGCCAGCAGCCCACCCCTAGGTATTGAAGCTTTCTTT. It codes for CASSPPLGIEAFF.

The chain recombines TRBV5-1 with TRBJ2-7; the match to TRBD1 covers 7 bases. The length of the CDR3 is 16 residues. Germline V gives CDR1 SGHRS, CDR2 YFSETQ. The junction had 8 bases not matched to a gene; V was cut back by 0 bases and J by 2 bases. In DNA form, the CDR3 reads TGCGCCAGCAGCTTGGTGTTAACCGGGACAGCCTACGAGCAGTACTTC. Translation: CASSLVLTGTAYEQYF.

The rearrangement uses TRBV5-1 and TRBJ1-1; TRBD1 matches 7 bases. The CDR3 is 13 amino acids. V shed 4 bases, J shed 8 bases, and the junction held 8 bases outside the gene matches. CDR1 SGHRS and CDR2 YFSETQ come from the germline V gene. The CDR3 nucleotides are TGCGCCAGCAGCCTCTCGACAGGGACCGAAGCTTTCTTT. Translating it yields CASSLSTGTEAFF.

The CDR3 sequence: CATSTGLAGNTGELFF. The CDR3, as DNA: TGTGCCACCAGCACTGGACTAGCGGGGAACACCGGGGAGCTGTTTTTT. The chain employs TRBV15 and TRBJ2-2, with TRBD2 identical over 11 bases. CDR3 length: 16 amino acids. Germline CDR1 is LNHNV and CDR2 is YYDKDF (reference sequence). With V trimmed by 4 bases and J by 1 base, 2 bases remained unmatched.

The chain uses TRBV29-1 and TRBJ2-6, with TRBD1 as a possible D gene (5 bases). Trimming left V 5 bases short and J 0 bases short, with 8 bases between. The germline CDR1 and CDR2 sequences are SQVTM and ANQGSEA. This CDR3 has 14 residues. CDR3 DNA: TGCAGCGTTAGGGGCATCTCTGGGGCCAACGTCCTGACTTTC. Its protein product is CSVRGISGANVLTF. Combining the CDR3 with reference TRBV29-1 and TRBJ2-6 gives the whole variable domain SAVISQKPSRDICQRGTSLTIQCQVDSQVTMMFWYRQQPGQSLTLIATANQGSEATYESGFVIDKFPISRPNLTFSTLTVSNMSPEDSSIYLCSVRGISGANVLTFGAGSRLTVL.

The gene calls are TRBV7-9 and TRBJ1-1; D unresolved. Germline lookup yields CDR1 SEHNR and CDR2 FQNEAQ (reference sequence). CDR3 size: 14 residues. V lost 2 bases and J 1 base, leaving 8 bases between the germline ends. The CDR3 sequence is CASSLIFGNTEAFF. The DNA for the CDR3 is TGTGCCAGCAGCTTAATATTCGGGAACACTGAAGCTTTCTTT.

The chain has TRBV30 and TRBJ1-4; tentative D call: TRBD1 (5 bases). Germline values: CDR1 GTSNPN, CDR2 SVGIG (reference sequence). The CDR3 runs to 13 residues. The V and J ends lost 4 bases and 7 bases respectively, with 13 bases between them. CDR3 residues: CAWMRGGGEKLFF. The CDR3 bases are TGTGCCTGGATGAGGGGAGGAGGTGAAAAACTGTTTTTT.

This chain joins TRBV29-1 and TRBJ2-5, with 15 bases lining up with TRBD2. Losses at the gene ends were 5 bases for V and 2 bases for J; bases not matched to a gene: 15. CDR3 length: 19 amino acids. The germline gives CDR1 SQVTM, CDR2 ANQGSEA. CDR3 DNA sequence: TGCAGCGTTCGAGGGACTAGCGGGAGGAGGAGGGTGGGACAAGAGACCCAGTACTTC. Protein: CSVRGTSGRRRVGQETQYF.

The chain has TRBV3-1 (or the pseudogene TRBV3-2) and TRBJ1-6; D is unresolved. V was trimmed by 0 bases and J by 9 bases, leaving 3 bases between them. The CDR3 length is 12 residues. Germline CDR1 reads LGHDT; CDR2 reads YNNKEL (reference sequence). As DNA, the CDR3 is TGTGCCAGCAGCCAAGATAGTTCACCCCTCCACTTT. It yields the protein CASSQDSSPLHF.

The rearrangement joins TRBV28 to TRBJ2-3, with TRBD1 matching over 11 bases. Germline CDR1 reads MDHEN; CDR2 reads SYDVKM. V was pared by 5 bases and J by 5 bases, with 3 bases of the junction left unmatched. CDR3 length: 14 amino acids. The CDR3 here is CASSRDRGKDTQYF. The DNA for the CDR3 is TGTGCCAGCAGTCGGGACAGGGGGAAAGATACGCAGTATTTT.

Only one count was recorded for this clone. The V and J genes are TRBV5-1 and TRBJ2-5; 9 nucleotides agree with TRBD1. CDR3 length: 14 residues. From germline, CDR1 is SGHRS and CDR2 YFSETQ. V lost 4 bases, J lost 4 bases, and 5 bases stayed unmatched. This CDR3 reads CASSAGTGPETQYF. The CDR3 nucleotides are TGCGCCAGCAGCGCCGGGACAGGGCCAGAGACCCAGTACTTC.

The chain joins TRBV3-1 (or the pseudogene TRBV3-2) to TRBJ1-6, with 9 bases matching TRBD1. The CDR3 has 14 amino acids. Germline V lookup: CDR1 LGHDT, CDR2 YNNKEL (reference sequence). V lost 4 bases, J lost 9 bases, and 4 bases stayed unmatched. The CDR3 here is CASSPGTGSSPLHF. The CDR3 DNA follows: TGTGCCAGCAGCCCCGGGACAGGGAGTTCACCCCTCCACTTT.

V is TRBV20-1 and J is TRBJ1-1, with TRBD1 matching over 7 bases. The CDR3 has 14 residues. In germline, CDR1 is DFQATT, CDR2 SNEGSKA (reference sequence). V lost 3 bases and J lost 3; bases outside the gene matches: 7. The CDR3 region is CSASTTGVYTEAFF. CDR3 DNA sequence: TGCAGTGCTAGTACCACAGGGGTATACACTGAAGCTTTCTTT.

This rearrangement joins TRBV5-1 to TRBJ1-1; 7 nucleotides match TRBD1. The CDR3 extends over 16 amino acids. Germline CDR1 SGHRS, CDR2 YFSETQ. The trim removed 3 bases at V and 1 base at J, leaving 9 bases unmatched. This CDR3 is CASSSGTASRNTEAFF. DNA of the CDR3: TGCGCCAGCAGCTCCGGGACAGCGTCCCGGAACACTGAAGCTTTCTTT. Drawing the rest from reference TRBV5-1 and TRBJ1-1, the complete variable domain is KAGVTQTPRYLIKTRGQQVTLSCSPISGHRSVSWYQQTPGQGLQFLFEYFSETQRNKGNFPGRFSGRQFSNSRSEMNVSTLELGDSALYLCASSSGTASRNTEAFFGQGTRLTVV.

This chain connects TRBV9 to TRBJ2-1; 7 bases agree with TRBD2. This CDR3 is 15 amino acids long. The germline CDR1 and CDR2 sequences are SGDLS and YYNGEE. The J segment lost 9 bases and the V segment lost 4 bases, leaving 13 bases of the junction unmatched. CDR3 DNA: TGTGCCAGCAGCCCCCCCGGGGGGATGAGGGGTGAGCAGTTCTTC. Amino acids: CASSPPGGMRGEQFF.

This chain joins TRBV24-1 and TRBJ1-1; the D gene is possibly TRBD1 (5 bases). Germline V gene data show CDR1 as KGHDR and CDR2 as SFDVKD. This CDR3 spans 13 amino acids. V was cut by 2 bases and J by 7 bases, with 10 bases left in between. The CDR3 bases are TGTGCCACCAGTGATTGGGGGGGTGGTGAAGCTTTCTTT. This sequence encodes CATSDWGGGEAFF.

The J gene is TRBJ2-5, the V gene TRBV7-2; D is possibly TRBD2 (6 bases). Germline CDR1 is SGHTA and CDR2 is FQGNSA. The CDR3 loop spans 16 amino acids. Trimming shortened V by 1 base and J by 7 bases, and 19 bases separated the two germline ends. CDR3 region: CASSLVMWELGGTQYF. DNA for the CDR3: TGTGCCAGCAGCTTAGTTATGTGGGAGTTGGGGGGGACCCAGTACTTC.